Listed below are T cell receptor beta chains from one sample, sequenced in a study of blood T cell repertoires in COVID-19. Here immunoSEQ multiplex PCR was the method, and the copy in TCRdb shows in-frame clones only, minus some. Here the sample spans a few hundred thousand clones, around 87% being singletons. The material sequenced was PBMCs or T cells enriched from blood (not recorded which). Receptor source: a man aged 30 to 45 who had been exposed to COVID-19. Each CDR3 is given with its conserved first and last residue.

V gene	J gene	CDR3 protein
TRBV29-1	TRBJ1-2	CSVFYQGYGYTF
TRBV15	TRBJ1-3	CATSSGPPGAGNTIYF
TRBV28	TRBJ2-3	CASSLLGEVPDTQYF
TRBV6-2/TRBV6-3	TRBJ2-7	CASSYGTAAYEQYF
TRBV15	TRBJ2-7	CATSAYKGGALSEQYF
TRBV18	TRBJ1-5	CASSIRTGEGNQPQHF
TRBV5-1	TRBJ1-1	CASSSWKGGAGTEAFF
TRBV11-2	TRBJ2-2	CASSLFRLNTGELFF
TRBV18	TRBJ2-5	CASSPPDPWEAETQYF
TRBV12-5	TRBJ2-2	CASGQKQGANTGELFF
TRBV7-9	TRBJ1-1	CASSFPRSLAANTEAFF
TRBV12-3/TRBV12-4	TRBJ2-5	CATEAGGKETQYF
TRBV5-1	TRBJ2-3	CACNRDKVTDTQYF
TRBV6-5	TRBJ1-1	CASRYQISTEAFF
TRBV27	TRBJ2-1	CASGTWEGGDEQFF
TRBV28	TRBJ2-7	CASISGGAAEQYF
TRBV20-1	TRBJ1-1	CSAQYTEAFF
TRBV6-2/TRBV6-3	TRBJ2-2	CASSLPSGGATGELFF
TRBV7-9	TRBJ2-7	CASSPRLASFGEQYF
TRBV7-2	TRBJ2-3	CASSPPGQGITDTQYF
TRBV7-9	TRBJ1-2	CASLRTGEDGYTF
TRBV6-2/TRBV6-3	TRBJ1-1	CASSSGQGEAFF
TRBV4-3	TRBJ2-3	CASSQERRTSRDTQYF
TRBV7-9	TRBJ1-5	CAKGGNQPQHF
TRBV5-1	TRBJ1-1	CASSLGPTSNQNTEAFF